The T cell receptor (beta chain) described here comes from a study of shared clonotypes between healthy human individuals. Regarding this clone: Additional DNA sequences in this sample encode the identical CDR3.

V was trimmed by 3 bases and J by 2 bases, leaving 7 bases between them. Germline CDR1 reads KGHSH; CDR2 reads LQKENI. The CDR3 contains 13 residues. Tens of thousands of T cell genomes, or about 190 ng DNA, went into the sorted-subset replicate PCRs. Using immunoSEQ multiplex PCR, the repertoire was profiled, and TCRdb retains in-frame clones only, with some absent. Of about 1 million clones listed, about 74% are singletons. Sequenced: memory CD4+ T cells sorted from blood. Subset defined: CD45RA-negative fraction. This clonotype originated in a man between 18 and 29 years old in good health. The chain carries TRBV18 and TRBJ1-1; D not resolved. DNA of the CDR3: TGTGCCAGCTCACCGGACCTAAACACTGAAGCTTTCTTT. Translating gives CASSPDLNTEAFF.